Listed here are 20 T cell receptor beta chains from one sample, sequenced in a study of Ad26.COV2.S vaccination and SARS-CoV-2 variants. Measured with immunoSEQ multiplex PCR; TCRdb has only the in-frame clones, and not every one. Of about 440,000 clones listed, 87% were seen once; the top ten hold around 13%. The treatment was: roughly 19 received Ad26.COV2.S at low or high dose, single or two shots; roughly five received placebo; per-sample allocation not given. Vaccine and placebo recipients were sampled on day 63 after the first injection. The source was peripheral blood, collected in a trial of Ad26.COV2.S vaccine versus placebo. Receptors originate from a person between 18 and 65 years old who received the Ad26.COV2.S COVID-19 vaccine or a placebo.

The chain couples TRBV10-3 to TRBJ1-5; D remains unclear. The CDR3 is 14 amino acids. The germline V gene has CDR1 ENHRY and CDR2 SYGVKD. V shed 2 bases and J shed 7 bases, with 12 bases lying between them. The CDR3 protein is CAISEGVVSQPQHF. The CDR3 bases are TGTGCCATCAGTGAGGGGGTTGTCAGCCAGCCCCAGCATTTT.

V gene TRBV5-6 combines with J gene TRBJ1-4; TRBD1 agrees at 9 bases. CDR1 SGHDT and CDR2 YYEEEE come from the germline V gene. The CDR3 has 16 amino acids. V lost 3 bases and J lost 0; bases outside the gene matches: 3. The CDR3 nucleotides read TGTGCCAGCAGCTGGACAGGGGATGCAACTAATGAAAAACTGTTTTTT. Its translation: CASSWTGDATNEKLFF.

This chain uses TRBV9 with TRBJ2-1, with D possibly TRBD2 on 6 matching bases. The CDR3 sequence is 11 residues long. V lost 4 bases, J lost 9 bases, and 8 bases lay in between. The germline gives CDR1 SGDLS, CDR2 YYNGEE. CDR3 DNA sequence: TGTGCCAGCAGCACCGGGGGTGAGCAGTTCTTC. This translates into CASSTGGEQFF. The whole variable domain, filled in from reference TRBV9 and TRBJ2-1, reads DSGVTQTPKHLITATGQRVTLRCSPRSGDLSVYWYQQSLDQGLQFLIQYYNGEERAKGNILERFSAQQFPDLHSELNLSSLELGDSALYFCASSTGGEQFFGPGTRLTVL.

This chain uses TRBV28 with TRBJ1-2; tentatively, D is TRBD1 (5 bases). Germline CDR1 reads MDHEN; CDR2 reads SYDVKM. The ends were cut back, 8 bases at V and 4 bases at J, with 23 bases in the middle. The CDR3 length is 16 residues. The CDR3 DNA is TGTGCCAGCGTGCGGACAAGGGCACTCACCACCTATGGCTACACCTTC. Its protein product is CASVRTRALTTYGYTF.

CDR3 DNA: TGTGCCAGCTCACTCGATCGTGTAATCGAAGAGACCCAGTACTTC. Protein: CASSLDRVIEETQYF. The chain uses TRBV18 and TRBJ2-5; D is uncertain. From germline, CDR1 is KGHSH and CDR2 LQKENI. The V gene lost 4 bases and the J gene lost 3 bases, with 15 bases spanning the gap. This CDR3 is built from 15 residues.

A few counts support this clone. The rearrangement joins TRBV13 to TRBJ2-1; 11 positions agree with TRBD2. The V segment lost 0 bases and the J segment 8 bases; nucleotides outside the gene matches: 6. There are 16 residues in the CDR3. Germline V lookup: CDR1 PRHDT, CDR2 FYEKMQ (reference sequence). CDR3 DNA: TGTGCCAGCAGCTTAGGGCTAGCGGGAGGTGTGGATGAGCAGTTCTTC. This gives the protein CASSLGLAGGVDEQFF.

This clone was observed a few times. The V gene is TRBV9, the J gene TRBJ2-2; a possible D gene is TRBD1 (6 bases). The V and J ends lost 4 bases and 5 bases respectively, with 12 bases between them. This CDR3 is 14 amino acids long. CDR1 and CDR2 from the germline V gene are SGDLS and YYNGEE. The CDR3 here is CASSFDQGTGELFF. DNA of the CDR3: TGTGCCAGCAGCTTTGATCAGGGGACCGGGGAGCTGTTTTTT.

This clone occurred once. This chain links TRBV4-2 with TRBJ2-7; D not certain. V was trimmed by 5 bases and J by 5 bases, leaving 10 bases between them. The CDR3 sequence is 12 residues long. From germline, CDR1 is LGHNA and CDR2 YNFKEQ. CDR3: CASSETPHEQYF. The CDR3 nucleotides read TGTGCCAGCAGCGAGACCCCCCACGAGCAGTACTTC.

In DNA form, the CDR3 reads TGTGCCACCAGTTCAGGTCTGGACACTGAAGCTTTCTTT. It specifies CATSSGLDTEAFF. The V call is TRBV15, the J call TRBJ1-1; D is unclear. Germline lookup yields CDR1 LNHNV and CDR2 YYDKDF (reference sequence). The CDR3 spans 13 residues. The V end lost 6 bases, the J end lost 3 bases, and 11 bases lay between the germline ends.

The chain carries TRBV4-3 and TRBJ2-7; 8 nucleotides align to TRBD1. V lost 4 bases to trimming and J lost 4 bases; unmatched junction nucleotides: 6. The CDR3 has 14 residues. The V gene's germline CDR1 is LGHNA and CDR2 YSLEER. The CDR3 DNA reads TGCGCCAGCAGCCGGGGGACAGGCCTTTACGAGCAGTACTTC. Translation gives CASSRGTGLYEQYF.

This chain uses TRBV27 with TRBJ2-1, with D possibly matching TRBD2 (5 bases). Trimming cost V 8 bases and J 5 bases, with 13 bases left between them. The CDR3 sequence is 13 residues long. The V gene's germline CDR1 is MNHEY and CDR2 SMNVEV (reference sequence). CDR3 nucleotide sequence: TGTGCCAGCGGCGCTAGCTTCAACAATGAGCAGTTCTTC. Translated: CASGASFNNEQFF.

The chain recombines TRBV11-2 with TRBJ2-1; D possibly corresponds to TRBD2 (6 bases). This CDR3 comprises 15 residues. The germline CDR1 and CDR2 sequences are SGHAT and FQNNGV. The V and J ends lost 5 bases and 0 bases respectively, with 11 bases between them. CDR3 sequence: CASSPGLSSYNEQFF. Here the CDR3 DNA reads TGTGCCAGCAGCCCGGGACTCAGCTCCTACAATGAGCAGTTCTTC.

The chain joins TRBV5-6 to TRBJ2-7, with D perhaps matching TRBD2 (6 bases). V was cut by 0 bases and J by 2 bases, with 9 bases left in between. CDR3 length: 14 residues. The germline gives CDR1 SGHDT, CDR2 YYEEEE. CDR3 DNA sequence: TGTGCCAGCAGCTTGGTCGGAGGGACCTACGAGCAGTACTTC. It translates to CASSLVGGTYEQYF.

This clone was detected only once. An end of the junction differs from the germline gene, which may be a read error. V and J are TRBV15 and TRBJ2-3, with unresolved D. Germline V gene lookup returns CDR1 LNHNV and CDR2 YYDKDF (reference sequence). The CDR3 length is 10 residues. The CDR3 DNA sequence: TGTGCCACCAGCAGAGATACGCAGTATTTT. It codes for CATSRDTQYF. The entire variable domain, with the rest obtained from reference TRBV15 and TRBJ2-3, is as follows: DAMVIQNPRYQVTQFGKPVTLSCSQTLNHNVMYWYQQKSSQAPKLLFHYYDKDFNNEADTPDNFQSRRPNTSFCFLDIRSPGLGDTAMYLCATSRDTQYFGPGTRLTVL.

The rearrangement joins TRBV6-5 to TRBJ1-5, with D possibly matching TRBD1 (5 bases). The CDR3 sequence is 13 residues long. Trimming took 6 bases from V and 5 from J, leaving 11 bases between them. Germline-derived CDR1 and CDR2 are MNHEY and SVGAGI. The CDR3 loop is CASSHPRDQPQHF. CDR3 coding DNA: TGTGCCAGCAGCCACCCCAGGGATCAGCCCCAGCATTTT.

J is TRBJ2-3 and V is TRBV2; 8 bases fit TRBD1. Germline loops: CDR1 SNHLY, CDR2 FYNNEI. CDR3 length: 13 amino acids. After removal of 11 bases from V and 3 bases from J, the junction contained 7 bases not matched to a gene. In DNA, the CDR3 is TGTGCCGGAAGGACAGGGAGAACAGATACGCAGTATTTT. Residues: CAGRTGRTDTQYF.

This chain links TRBV27 with TRBJ1-2; D call uncertain. Trimming took off 3 bases at V and 2 bases at J, with 10 bases between the two ends. From germline, CDR1 is MNHEY and CDR2 SMNVEV (reference sequence). The CDR3 length is 14 residues. The CDR3, as DNA: TGTGCCAGCAGTTTCGGTAGGGAAAACTATGGCTACACCTTC. Translating it yields CASSFGRENYGYTF.

V gene TRBV29-1 combines with J gene TRBJ2-7, with TRBD1 matching 7 bases. CDR1 and CDR2 (germline): SQVTM, ANQGSEA. V gave up 8 bases and J gave up 5 bases; unmatched junction bases: 3. This CDR3 contains 10 residues. CDR3 loop: CSITGDEQYF. The CDR3 coding sequence is TGCAGCATCACAGGGGACGAGCAGTACTTC.

The chain recombines TRBV21-1 with TRBJ1-1; the table calls TRBD1, which could not be checked here. TRBV21-1 is marked as a pseudogene. The length of the CDR3 is 13 residues. DNA for the CDR3: TGTGCCAGAGGCCGGGACAGGGGCGCTGAAGCTTTCTTT. This gives the protein CARGRDRGAEAFF.

The chain recombines TRBV5-4 with TRBJ1-2; D perhaps matches TRBD1 (5 bases). CDR3 length: 14 residues. Germline assignment: CDR1 SGHNT and CDR2 YYREEE (reference sequence). V shed 1 base and J shed 8 bases, with 15 bases lying between them. Here the CDR3 reads CASSLPGRKEGYTF. The CDR3 nucleotides read TGTGCCAGCAGCTTGCCAGGGAGGAAAGAAGGCTACACCTTC.